The T cell receptor (beta chain) under discussion was sequenced for a study of blood T cell repertoires in COVID-19. The CDR3 sequence is 12 residues long. Trimming took 5 bases from V and 8 from J, leaving 12 bases between them. Only in-frame clones appear in the TCRdb table, and some are missing; sequencing was by immunoSEQ multiplex PCR. The sample includes 120,000 or so clones, more than 65% of them seen just once. The sequenced sample was peripheral blood. The clonotype comes from a human donor in a cohort sampled during active COVID-19. This rearrangement joins TRBV12-3 or TRBV12-4 to TRBJ1-1; D is undetermined. CDR3 sequence reads: CASSAATEEAFF. CDR3 nucleotides: TGTGCCAGCAGTGCCGCTACGGAGGAAGCTTTCTTT.